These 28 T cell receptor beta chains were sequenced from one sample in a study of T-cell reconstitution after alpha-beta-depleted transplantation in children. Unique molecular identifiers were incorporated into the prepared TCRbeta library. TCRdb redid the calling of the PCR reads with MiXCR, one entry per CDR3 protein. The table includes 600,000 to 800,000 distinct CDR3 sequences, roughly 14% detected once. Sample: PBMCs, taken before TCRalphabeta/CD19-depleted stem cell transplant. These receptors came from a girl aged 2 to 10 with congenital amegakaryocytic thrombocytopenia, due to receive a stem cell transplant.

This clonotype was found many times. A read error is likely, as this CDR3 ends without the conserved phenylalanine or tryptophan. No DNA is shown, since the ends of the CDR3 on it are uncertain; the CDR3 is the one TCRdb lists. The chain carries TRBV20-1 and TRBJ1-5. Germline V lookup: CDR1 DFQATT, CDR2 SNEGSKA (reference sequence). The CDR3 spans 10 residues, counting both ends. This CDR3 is CSASGQALQL.

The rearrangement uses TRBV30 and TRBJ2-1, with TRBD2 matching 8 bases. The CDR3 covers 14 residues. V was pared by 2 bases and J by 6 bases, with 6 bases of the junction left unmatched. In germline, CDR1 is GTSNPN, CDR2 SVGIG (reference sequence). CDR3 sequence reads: CAWSSGLGSNEQFF. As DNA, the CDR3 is TGTGCCTGGAGTTCGGGACTAGGGAGCAATGAGCAGTTCTTC.

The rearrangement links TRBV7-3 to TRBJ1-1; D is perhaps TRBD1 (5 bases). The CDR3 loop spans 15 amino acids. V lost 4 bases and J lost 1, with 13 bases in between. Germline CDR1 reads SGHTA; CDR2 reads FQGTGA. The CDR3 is CASSWGTESNTEAFF. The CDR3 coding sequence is TGTGCCAGCAGCTGGGGGACGGAATCGAACACTGAAGCTTTCTTT.

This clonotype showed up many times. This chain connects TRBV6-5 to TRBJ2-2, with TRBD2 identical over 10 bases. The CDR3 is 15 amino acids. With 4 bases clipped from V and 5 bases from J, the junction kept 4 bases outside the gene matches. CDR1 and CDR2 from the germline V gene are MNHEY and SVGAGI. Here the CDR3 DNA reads TGTGCCAGCAGTTGGAGACTAGCGGGTACCGGGGAGCTGTTTTTT. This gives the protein CASSWRLAGTGELFF.

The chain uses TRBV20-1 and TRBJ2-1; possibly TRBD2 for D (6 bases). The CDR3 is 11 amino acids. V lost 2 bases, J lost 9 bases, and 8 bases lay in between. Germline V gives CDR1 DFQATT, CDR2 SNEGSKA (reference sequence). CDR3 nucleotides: TGCAGTGCTAGAAGGACTATTGAGCAGTTCTTC. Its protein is CSARRTIEQFF.

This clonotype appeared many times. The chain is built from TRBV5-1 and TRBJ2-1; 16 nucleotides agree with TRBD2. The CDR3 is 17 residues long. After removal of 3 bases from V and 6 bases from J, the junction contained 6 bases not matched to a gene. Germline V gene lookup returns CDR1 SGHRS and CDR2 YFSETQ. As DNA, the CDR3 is TGCGCCAGCAGCTCCTCGGGACTAGCGGGAGGGGTCAATGAGCAGTTCTTC. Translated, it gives CASSSSGLAGGVNEQFF.

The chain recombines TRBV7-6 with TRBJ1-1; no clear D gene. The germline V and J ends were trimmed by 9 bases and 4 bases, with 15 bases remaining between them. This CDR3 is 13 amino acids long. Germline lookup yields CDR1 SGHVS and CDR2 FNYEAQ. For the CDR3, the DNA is TGTGCCAGTGCCCGGCCCTCGGGCACTGAAGCTTTCTTT. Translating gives CASARPSGTEAFF.

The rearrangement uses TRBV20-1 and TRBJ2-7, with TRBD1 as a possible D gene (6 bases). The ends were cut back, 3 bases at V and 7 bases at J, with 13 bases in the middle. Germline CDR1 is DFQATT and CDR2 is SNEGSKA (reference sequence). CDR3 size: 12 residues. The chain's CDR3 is CSASRQAGEQYF. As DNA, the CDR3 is TGCAGTGCTAGCCGACAGGCAGGGGAGCAGTACTTC.

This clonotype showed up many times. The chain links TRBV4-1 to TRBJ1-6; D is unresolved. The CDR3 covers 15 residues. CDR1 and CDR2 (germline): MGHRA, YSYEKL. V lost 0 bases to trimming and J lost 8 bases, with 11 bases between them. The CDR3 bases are TGCGCCAGCAGCCAAGAGCCCATAACGTATTCACCCCTCCACTTT. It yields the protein CASSQEPITYSPLHF.

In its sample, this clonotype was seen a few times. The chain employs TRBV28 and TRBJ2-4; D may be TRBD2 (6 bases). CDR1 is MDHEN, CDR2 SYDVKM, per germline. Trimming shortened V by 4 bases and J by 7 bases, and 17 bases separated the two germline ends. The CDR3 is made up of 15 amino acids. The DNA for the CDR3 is TGTGCCAGCAGTTCGATGCGGGGTAGGGCGAACATTCAGTACTTC. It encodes CASSSMRGRANIQYF.

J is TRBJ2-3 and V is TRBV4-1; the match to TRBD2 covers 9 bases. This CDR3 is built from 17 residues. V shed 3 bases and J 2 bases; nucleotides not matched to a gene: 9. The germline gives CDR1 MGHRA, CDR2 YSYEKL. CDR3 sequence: CASSHPTSGPSTDTQYF. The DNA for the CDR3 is TGCGCCAGCAGCCACCCTACTAGCGGGCCCTCCACAGATACGCAGTATTTT.

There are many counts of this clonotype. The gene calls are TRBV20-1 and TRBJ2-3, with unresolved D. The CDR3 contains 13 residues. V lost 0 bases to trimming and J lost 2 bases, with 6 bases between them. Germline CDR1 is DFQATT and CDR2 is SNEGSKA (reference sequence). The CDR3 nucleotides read TGCAGTGCTAGAGATTCGGACACAGATACGCAGTATTTT. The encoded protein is CSARDSDTDTQYF.

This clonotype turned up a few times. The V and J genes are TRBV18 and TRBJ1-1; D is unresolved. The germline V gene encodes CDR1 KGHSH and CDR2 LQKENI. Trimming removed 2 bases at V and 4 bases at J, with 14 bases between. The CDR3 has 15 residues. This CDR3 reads CASSPNGVEGTEAFF. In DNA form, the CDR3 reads TGTGCCAGCTCACCAAATGGGGTTGAGGGCACTGAAGCTTTCTTT.

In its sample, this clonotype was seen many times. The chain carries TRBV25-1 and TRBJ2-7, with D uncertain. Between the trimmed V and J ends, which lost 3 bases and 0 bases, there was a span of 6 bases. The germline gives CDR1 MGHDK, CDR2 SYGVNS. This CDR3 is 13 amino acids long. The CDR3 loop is CASSDSSSYEQYF. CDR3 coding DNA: TGTGCCAGCAGTGACTCTAGCTCCTACGAGCAGTACTTC.

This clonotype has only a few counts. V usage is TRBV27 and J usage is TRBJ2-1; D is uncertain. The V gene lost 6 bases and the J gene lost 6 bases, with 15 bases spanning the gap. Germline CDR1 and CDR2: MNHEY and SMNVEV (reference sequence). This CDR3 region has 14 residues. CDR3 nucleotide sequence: TGTGCCAGCAGCCCTACGACCAACTTCAATGAGCAGTTCTTC. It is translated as CASSPTTNFNEQFF.

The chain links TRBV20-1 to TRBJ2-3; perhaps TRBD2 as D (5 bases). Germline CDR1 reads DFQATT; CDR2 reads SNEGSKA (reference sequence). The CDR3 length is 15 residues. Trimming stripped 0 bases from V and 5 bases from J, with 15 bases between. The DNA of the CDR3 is TGCAGTGCTAGAGATTCGGAGGAACTCGTAGATACGCAGTATTTT. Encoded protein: CSARDSEELVDTQYF.

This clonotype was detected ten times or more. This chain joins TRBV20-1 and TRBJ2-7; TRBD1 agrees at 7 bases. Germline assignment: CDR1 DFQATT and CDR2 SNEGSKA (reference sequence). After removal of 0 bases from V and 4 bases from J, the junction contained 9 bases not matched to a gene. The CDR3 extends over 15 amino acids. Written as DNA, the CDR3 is TGCAGTGCTAGAGATCACAGGGACAGCGAATACGAGCAGTACTTC. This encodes CSARDHRDSEYEQYF.

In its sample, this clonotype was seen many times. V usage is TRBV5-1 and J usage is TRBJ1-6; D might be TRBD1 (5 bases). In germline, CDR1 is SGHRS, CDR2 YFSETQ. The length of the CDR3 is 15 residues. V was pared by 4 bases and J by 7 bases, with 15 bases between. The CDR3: CASSRQRGINSPLHF. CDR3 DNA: TGCGCCAGCAGCAGACAGCGGGGTATAAATTCACCCCTCCACTTT.

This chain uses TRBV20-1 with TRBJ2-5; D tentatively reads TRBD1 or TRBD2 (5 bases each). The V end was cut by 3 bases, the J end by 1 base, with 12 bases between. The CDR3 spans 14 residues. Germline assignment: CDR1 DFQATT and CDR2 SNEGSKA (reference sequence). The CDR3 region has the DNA TGCAGTGCTAGGGTAACAGGACTCCAAGAGACCCAGTACTTC. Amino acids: CSARVTGLQETQYF.

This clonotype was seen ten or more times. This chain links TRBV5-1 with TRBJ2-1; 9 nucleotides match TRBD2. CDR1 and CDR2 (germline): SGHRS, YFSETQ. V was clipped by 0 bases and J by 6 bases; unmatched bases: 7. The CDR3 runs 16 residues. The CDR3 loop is CASSLVAGGPLNEQFF. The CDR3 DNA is TGCGCCAGCAGCTTGGTGGCGGGAGGGCCTCTCAATGAGCAGTTCTTC. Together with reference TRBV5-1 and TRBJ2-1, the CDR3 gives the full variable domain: KAGVTQTPRYLIKTRGQQVTLSCSPISGHRSVSWYQQTPGQGLQFLFEYFSETQRNKGNFPGRFSGRQFSNSRSEMNVSTLELGDSALYLCASSLVAGGPLNEQFFGPGTRLTVL.

The CDR3 sequence is CASSSDPRDEKLFF. The CDR3, as DNA: TGTGCCAGCAGCTCGGACCCTCGGGATGAAAAACTGTTTTTT. The V call is TRBV11-2, the J call TRBJ1-4; D gene uncertain. The V gene lost 4 bases and the J gene lost 6 bases, with 12 bases spanning the gap. Per the germline V gene, CDR1 is SGHAT and CDR2 is FQNNGV. The CDR3 is made up of 14 amino acids.

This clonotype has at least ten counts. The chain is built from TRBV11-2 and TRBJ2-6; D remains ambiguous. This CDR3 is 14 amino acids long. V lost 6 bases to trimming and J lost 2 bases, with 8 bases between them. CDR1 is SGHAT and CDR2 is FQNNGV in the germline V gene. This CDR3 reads CASRKDTGANVLTF. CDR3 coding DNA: TGTGCCAGCAGGAAAGACACTGGGGCCAACGTCCTGACTTTC.

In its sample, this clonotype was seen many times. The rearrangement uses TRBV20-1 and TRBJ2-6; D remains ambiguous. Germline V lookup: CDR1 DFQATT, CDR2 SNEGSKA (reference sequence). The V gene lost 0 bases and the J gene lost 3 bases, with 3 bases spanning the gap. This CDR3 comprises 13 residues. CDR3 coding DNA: TGCAGTGCTAGAGAGGGTGGGGCCAACGTCCTGACTTTC. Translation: CSAREGGANVLTF.

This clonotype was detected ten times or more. The chain's CDR3 is CASSPSPTGDGGELFF. In nucleotides, the CDR3 is TGTGCCAGCAGTCCATCACCGACAGGGGACGGCGGGGAGCTGTTTTTT. This rearrangement joins TRBV12-3 or TRBV12-4 to TRBJ2-2, with 8 bases matching TRBD1. V was clipped by 5 bases and J by 7 bases; unmatched bases: 12. The CDR3 totals 16 residues.

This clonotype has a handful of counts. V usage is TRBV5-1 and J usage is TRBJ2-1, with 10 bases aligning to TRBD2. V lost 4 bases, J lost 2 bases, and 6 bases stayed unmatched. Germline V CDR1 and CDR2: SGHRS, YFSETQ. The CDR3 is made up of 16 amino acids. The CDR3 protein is CASSGLTSGTYNEQFF. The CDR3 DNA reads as TGCGCCAGCAGCGGCCTTACTAGCGGGACCTACAATGAGCAGTTCTTC.

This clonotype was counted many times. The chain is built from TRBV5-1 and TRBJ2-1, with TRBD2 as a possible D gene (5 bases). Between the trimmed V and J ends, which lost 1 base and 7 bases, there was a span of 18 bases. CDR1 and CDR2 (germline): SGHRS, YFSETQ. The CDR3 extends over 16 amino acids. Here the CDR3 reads CASSLPGSPTGNEQFF. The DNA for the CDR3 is TGCGCCAGCAGCTTGCCGGGATCTCCAACGGGGAATGAGCAGTTCTTC.

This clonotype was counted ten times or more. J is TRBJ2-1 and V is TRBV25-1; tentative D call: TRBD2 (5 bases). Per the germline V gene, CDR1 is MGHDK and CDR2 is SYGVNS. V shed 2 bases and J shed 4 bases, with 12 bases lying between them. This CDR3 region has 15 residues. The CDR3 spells CASSEGQRYYNEQFF. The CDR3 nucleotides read TGTGCCAGCAGTGAAGGCCAGCGGTATTACAATGAGCAGTTCTTC.

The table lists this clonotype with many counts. The CDR3: CSARPQLTDTQYF. The CDR3 DNA follows: TGCAGTGCTAGGCCCCAGCTCACAGATACGCAGTATTTT. The V and J genes are TRBV20-1 and TRBJ2-3; the D is unclear. Germline CDR1 reads DFQATT; CDR2 reads SNEGSKA (reference sequence). CDR3 length equals 13 residues. V lost 3 bases to trimming and J lost 2 bases, with 9 bases between them.